This entry lists 20 T cell receptor beta chains sequenced from one sample in a study of blood T cell repertoires in COVID-19. Method: immunoSEQ multiplex PCR; TCRdb's copy keeps in-frame clones and lacks some. The profile shows about 170,000 clones, 65% to 85% of them singletons. Sequenced input: peripheral blood. The origin of the receptors is a woman between 70 and 85 years old who had recovered from COVID-19.

This clone was seen ten or more times. V and J are TRBV19 and TRBJ2-1, with 7 nucleotides matching TRBD2. The ends lost 5 bases at V and 9 bases at J; junction bases unmatched: 10. Per the germline V gene, CDR1 is LNHDA and CDR2 is SQIVND (reference sequence). The CDR3 length is 14 residues. The CDR3 region has the DNA TGTGCCAGTAGTGTTGCGGGAGTTGAGGGTGAGCAGTTCTTC. Amino acid sequence: CASSVAGVEGEQFF.

V and J are TRBV5-4 and TRBJ1-3, with 7 bases aligning to TRBD1. Germline trimming cut 4 bases from V and 3 bases from J; bases unmatched to any gene: 4. CDR1 and CDR2 (germline): SGHNT, YYREEE (reference sequence). CDR3 length equals 14 residues. As DNA, the CDR3 is TGTGCCAGCAGCCGGCAGGGGGGTGGAAACACCATATATTTT. Protein: CASSRQGGGNTIYF.

J is TRBJ1-3 and V is TRBV5-5; no clear D gene. Trimming removed 4 bases from V and 3 bases from J, with 14 bases in between. The CDR3 length is 15 residues. Germline CDR1 SGHKS, CDR2 YYEKEE (reference sequence). CDR3 amino acids: CASSPRVGGGNTIYF. The CDR3 nucleotides are TGTGCCAGCAGCCCGCGGGTGGGTGGTGGAAACACCATATATTTT.

CDR3 residues: CATSDPVQVGGPQHF. The CDR3 DNA follows: TGTGCCACCAGTGACCCGGTCCAGGTGGGGGGGCCCCAGCATTTT. This sequence joins TRBV24-1 and TRBJ1-5, with D possibly being TRBD1 (5 bases). The length of the CDR3 is 15 residues. V was clipped by 4 bases and J by 9 bases, with 18 bases between them. Germline V gives CDR1 KGHDR, CDR2 SFDVKD.

This clone occurred a few times. This sequence joins TRBV28 and TRBJ2-3; TRBD1 matches 8 bases. Germline CDR1 and CDR2: MDHEN and SYDVKM. Unmatched junction bases numbered 6, after V lost 5 bases and J lost 8 bases. The CDR3 extends over 13 amino acids. CDR3 region: CASSLDRGGTQYF. In DNA, the CDR3 is TGTGCCAGCAGTCTCGACAGGGGAGGTACGCAGTATTTT.

The chain uses TRBV30 and TRBJ2-5, with D possibly being TRBD2 (7 bases). The germline CDR1 and CDR2 sequences are GTSNPN and SVGIG (reference sequence). The CDR3 has 16 amino acids. The V end lost 2 bases, the J end lost 1 base, and 17 bases lay between the germline ends. CDR3 nucleotides: TGTGCCTGGAGTCCCCCGCGAGGGGGGGCCCAAGAGACCCAGTACTTC. The encoded protein is CAWSPPRGGAQETQYF.

The chain joins TRBV2 to TRBJ1-5, with 11 bases matching TRBD1. The CDR3 is 16 amino acids. V lost 3 bases, J lost 4 bases, and 5 bases stayed unmatched. From germline, CDR1 is SNHLY and CDR2 FYNNEI. The CDR3 DNA follows: TGTGCCAGCAGTGACTTGGGGACAGGGGGGAATCAGCCCCAGCATTTT. It yields the protein CASSDLGTGGNQPQHF.

The V call is TRBV11-3, the J call TRBJ2-1, with 15 bases fitting TRBD2. The CDR3 has 17 residues. The V segment lost 5 bases and the J segment 4 bases; nucleotides outside the gene matches: 6. The germline CDR1 and CDR2 sequences are SGHNT and YENEEA. The CDR3 is CASSPRGTSGGYNEQFF. CDR3 nucleotide sequence: TGTGCCAGCAGCCCTAGGGGGACTAGCGGGGGGTACAATGAGCAGTTCTTC.

The CDR3 DNA is TGTGCCAGCAGACGGGACAGGGTGGGGAAAGGCTACACCTTC. Translation gives CASRRDRVGKGYTF. This chain uses TRBV28 with TRBJ1-2; 9 bases are shared with TRBD1. The CDR3 is made up of 14 amino acids. V lost 6 bases and J lost 8; bases outside the gene matches: 10. The germline gives CDR1 MDHEN, CDR2 SYDVKM.

This chain uses TRBV10-3 with TRBJ2-7; 7 bases line up with TRBD1. This CDR3 region has 14 residues. The junction had 7 bases not matched to a gene; V was cut back by 6 bases and J by 2 bases. Per germline, CDR1 ENHRY and CDR2 SYGVKD. The DNA of the CDR3 is TGTGCCATCAGCGGGACAGCCTTAACCTACGAGCAGTACTTC. It yields the protein CAISGTALTYEQYF.

This chain connects TRBV5-1 to TRBJ1-2; possible D gene TRBD1, 5 bases. CDR3 size: 13 residues. Trimming took 7 bases from V and 8 from J, leaving 18 bases between them. Germline V gene sequence: CDR1 SGHRS, CDR2 YFSETQ. The CDR3 DNA reads as TGCGCCAGCGGCGGAAGGGGTACTCGCGGCTACACCTTC. Its translation: CASGGRGTRGYTF.

This chain uses TRBV7-9 with TRBJ2-5; unclear D gene. V was clipped by 5 bases and J by 4 bases, with 14 bases between them. The CDR3 has 14 amino acids. Germline CDR1 SEHNR, CDR2 FQNEAQ (reference sequence). This CDR3 reads CASSQILVGETQYF. CDR3 nucleotide sequence: TGTGCCAGCAGCCAGATTCTAGTGGGAGAGACCCAGTACTTC.

A single count supports this clone. This chain connects TRBV6-5 to TRBJ1-4; TRBD1 matches 7 bases. Trimming cost V 8 bases and J 4 bases; bases outside gene matches: 4. The germline V gene has CDR1 MNHEY and CDR2 SVGAGI. This CDR3 has 13 residues. The CDR3 is CASGRQGNEKLFF. As DNA, the CDR3 is TGTGCCAGCGGGAGACAGGGTAATGAAAAACTGTTTTTT.

V and J are TRBV4-2 and TRBJ2-7, with TRBD2 matching over 9 bases. V shed 0 bases and J 6 bases; nucleotides not matched to a gene: 9. Per germline, CDR1 LGHNA and CDR2 YNFKEQ. The CDR3 is 16 amino acids. CDR3 amino acids: CASSQDPAGGLGEQYF. The DNA for the CDR3 is TGTGCCAGCAGCCAAGATCCGGCGGGGGGGCTAGGCGAGCAGTACTTC.

This rearrangement joins TRBV19 to TRBJ2-3; D unresolved. The V gene lost 5 bases and the J gene lost 4 bases, with 16 bases spanning the gap. Germline assignment: CDR1 LNHDA and CDR2 SQIVND (reference sequence). The length of the CDR3 is 15 residues. The CDR3 here is CASSPARSVPDTQYF. The CDR3, as DNA: TGTGCCAGTAGTCCCGCTAGATCGGTCCCAGATACGCAGTATTTT. The full variable domain, with the rest looked up from reference TRBV19 and TRBJ2-3, is DGGITQSPKYLFRKEGQNVTLSCEQNLNHDAMYWYRQDPGQGLRLIYYSQIVNDFQKGDIAEGYSVSREKKESFPLTVTSAQKNPTAFYLCASSPARSVPDTQYFGPGTRLTVL.

The chain recombines TRBV19 with TRBJ2-7, with D possibly matching TRBD1 (6 bases). The V end was cut by 6 bases, the J end by 2 bases, with 14 bases between. The CDR3 has 14 amino acids. Per germline, CDR1 LNHDA and CDR2 SQIVND (reference sequence). CDR3 sequence reads: CASSPTGGAYEQYF. CDR3 DNA: TGTGCCAGTAGCCCGACAGGAGGAGCCTACGAGCAGTACTTC. Filled out from reference TRBV19 and TRBJ2-7, the complete variable domain reads DGGITQSPKYLFRKEGQNVTLSCEQNLNHDAMYWYRQDPGQGLRLIYYSQIVNDFQKGDIAEGYSVSREKKESFPLTVTSAQKNPTAFYLCASSPTGGAYEQYFGPGTRLTVT.

The genes are TRBV4-1 and TRBJ1-2; D is possibly TRBD1 (6 bases). CDR1 and CDR2 (germline): MGHRA, YSYEKL. This CDR3 spans 17 amino acids. V lost 0 bases, J lost 4 bases, and 18 bases lay in between. The DNA of the CDR3 is TGCGCCAGCAGCCAAGATGGGTGGACAGCCATCAGCTATGGCTACACCTTC. Protein sequence: CASSQDGWTAISYGYTF.

This chain links TRBV28 with TRBJ2-2; D not certain. The V end was cut by 3 bases, the J end by 7 bases, with 15 bases between. The CDR3 has 15 residues. Germline V gene data show CDR1 as MDHEN and CDR2 as SYDVKM. CDR3 in amino acids: CASSLVARLGGELFF. The CDR3 DNA reads TGTGCCAGCAGTTTGGTGGCCAGGCTGGGCGGGGAGCTGTTTTTT.

This clone has only a few counts. The sample holds other DNA sequences that translate to the same CDR3. The chain links TRBV7-2 to TRBJ2-1; 10 bases are shared with TRBD2. The CDR3 sequence is 15 residues long. Germline V gene lookup returns CDR1 SGHTA and CDR2 FQGNSA. The junction had 2 bases not matched to a gene; V was cut back by 1 base and J by 5 bases. The CDR3 loop reads CASSLGLAGNNEQFF. The DNA of the CDR3 is TGTGCCAGCAGCTTAGGACTAGCGGGCAACAATGAGCAGTTCTTC.

This clone has a handful of counts. The chain combines TRBV28 with TRBJ2-7; 9 nucleotides agree with TRBD2. The CDR3 length is 14 residues. With 10 bases clipped from V and 0 bases from J, the junction kept 7 bases outside the gene matches. The germline gives CDR1 MDHEN, CDR2 SYDVKM. The CDR3 coding sequence is TGTGCCACCAGGGATAGCGGGAGCTCCTACGAGCAGTACTTC. Translated, it gives CATRDSGSSYEQYF. The full variable domain, in which reference TRBV28 and TRBJ2-7 provide the parts outside the CDR3, is DVKVTQSSRYLVKRTGEKVFLECVQDMDHENMFWYRQDPGLGLRLIYFSYDVKMKEKGDIPEGYSVSREKKERFSLILESASTNQTSMYLCATRDSGSSYEQYFGPGTRLTVT.